The 17 T cell receptor beta chains listed next were all sequenced from one sample in a study of cytomegalovirus exposure and HLA in healthy donors. With 60 Vbeta and 13 Jbeta primers, the PCR was carried out. Here immunoSEQ multiplex PCR was the method, and the copy in TCRdb shows in-frame clones only, minus some. The top ten hold approximately 1.5% of the sample, which has roughly 120,000 clones, about 72% seen once. Sequencing was done on a sample of PBMCs. The receptors shown here come from a young man in good health and CMV-seropositive.

This rearrangement joins TRBV7-9 to TRBJ2-5; D is possibly TRBD1 (5 bases). V was clipped by 2 bases and J by 4 bases, with 5 bases between them. The CDR3 has 12 amino acids. The V gene's germline CDR1 is SEHNR and CDR2 FQNEAQ (reference sequence). The CDR3 DNA reads as TGTGCCAGCAGCTTAAGGGGAGAGACCCAGTACTTC. Translating it yields CASSLRGETQYF.

The chain links TRBV19 to TRBJ2-1; D unclear. V lost 4 bases to trimming and J lost 1 base, with 2 bases between them. CDR1 and CDR2 from the germline V gene are LNHDA and SQIVND (reference sequence). The CDR3 consists of 12 residues. The CDR3 DNA sequence: TGTGCCAGTAGTACTTCCTACAATGAGCAGTTCTTC. As protein: CASSTSYNEQFF.

This sequence joins TRBV9 and TRBJ2-2; the D is unclear. V was pared by 0 bases and J by 0 bases, with 12 bases between. This CDR3 has 17 residues. Germline CDR1 and CDR2: SGDLS and YYNGEE. CDR3 sequence (DNA): TGTGCCAGCAGCGTAGGGGCCCGACAACCGAACACCGGGGAGCTGTTTTTT. It is translated as CASSVGARQPNTGELFF.

This chain links TRBV5-4 with TRBJ2-3; 7 bases match TRBD2. Germline lookup yields CDR1 SGHNT and CDR2 YYREEE (reference sequence). The length of the CDR3 is 16 residues. The V segment lost 4 bases and the J segment 2 bases; nucleotides outside the gene matches: 10. CDR3 sequence: CASSPTQGLSTDTQYF. The DNA for the CDR3 is TGTGCCAGCAGCCCGACCCAGGGACTATCCACAGATACGCAGTATTTT. The full variable domain, rest sourced from reference TRBV5-4 and TRBJ2-3, is ETGVTQSPTHLIKTRGQQVTLRCSSQSGHNTVSWYQQALGQGPQFIFQYYREEENGRGNFPPRFSGLQFPNYSSELNVNALELDDSALYLCASSPTQGLSTDTQYFGPGTRLTVL.

The chain recombines TRBV7-9 with TRBJ2-7; D possibly corresponds to TRBD2 (10 bases). The germline CDR1 and CDR2 sequences are SEHNR and FQNEAQ (reference sequence). V lost 6 bases, J lost 2 bases, and 17 bases lay in between. This CDR3 has 15 residues. The chain's CDR3 is CASSLAGDRAYEQYF. CDR3 sequence (DNA): TGTGCCAGCAGTCTAGCGGGGGACAGGGCCTACGAGCAGTACTTC.

V is TRBV9 and J is TRBJ1-4, with D unresolved. V lost 3 bases and J lost 5, with 11 bases in between. CDR1 SGDLS and CDR2 YYNGEE come from the germline V gene. The CDR3 spans 14 residues. CDR3 DNA: TGTGCCAGCAGCGCCGATGGAGGGAATGAAAAACTGTTTTTT. Its translation: CASSADGGNEKLFF.

The chain uses TRBV11-2 and TRBJ1-4, with 7 bases matching TRBD1. Losses at the gene ends were 5 bases for V and 13 bases for J; bases not matched to a gene: 16. This CDR3 spans 15 amino acids. CDR1 and CDR2 from the germline V gene are SGHAT and FQNNGV. The DNA for the CDR3 is TGTGCCAGCAGCCCCGGAGGCCAGGGGGGCCACGGACTGTTTTTT. Amino acid sequence: CASSPGGQGGHGLFF.

This clone has only a few counts. The chain employs TRBV21-1 and TRBJ2-2; the DNA was not compared with TRBD2, the D call given in the table. TRBV21-1 is deemed a pseudogene. The CDR3 covers 12 residues. This CDR3 is CASSKVGGELFF. The CDR3 region has the DNA TGTGCCAGCAGCAAAGTCGGGGGGGAGCTGTTTTTT.

This clone was seen only a few times. The chain couples TRBV7-2 to TRBJ2-5; TRBD1 might be the D (5 bases). V was clipped by 2 bases and J by 5 bases, with 9 bases between them. CDR3 length: 13 amino acids. Germline CDR1 is SGHTA and CDR2 is FQGNSA. The CDR3 sequence is CASSLSGWETQYF. The DNA for the CDR3 is TGTGCCAGCAGCTTATCAGGGTGGGAGACCCAGTACTTC. Together with reference TRBV7-2 and TRBJ2-5, the CDR3 gives the full variable domain: GAGVSQSPSNKVTEKGKDVELRCDPISGHTALYWYRQSLGQGLEFLIYFQGNSAPDKSGLPSDRFSAERTGGSVSTLTIQRTQQEDSAVYLCASSLSGWETQYFGPGTRLLVL.

V and J are TRBV9 and TRBJ1-4; 10 bases fit TRBD1. CDR3 length: 19 amino acids. With 3 bases clipped from V and 7 bases from J, the junction kept 18 bases outside the gene matches. CDR1 is SGDLS and CDR2 is YYNGEE in the germline V gene. The DNA of the CDR3 is TGTGCCAGCAGCGCCCCTCCCGGGACAGGGGCGAGGCGGGGTGAAAAACTGTTTTTT. This sequence encodes CASSAPPGTGARRGEKLFF.

The genes are TRBV19 and TRBJ1-5, with no clear D. The CDR3 extends over 14 amino acids. The V and J ends lost 6 bases and 6 bases respectively, with 15 bases between them. In germline, CDR1 is LNHDA, CDR2 SQIVND (reference sequence). CDR3 amino acids: CASRGSRGSQPQHF. For the CDR3, the DNA is TGTGCCAGTAGGGGCAGCCGGGGAAGTCAGCCCCAGCATTTT. Using reference TRBV19 and TRBJ1-5 for the parts outside the CDR3, the full variable domain is DGGITQSPKYLFRKEGQNVTLSCEQNLNHDAMYWYRQDPGQGLRLIYYSQIVNDFQKGDIAEGYSVSREKKESFPLTVTSAQKNPTAFYLCASRGSRGSQPQHFGDGTRLSIL.

V gene TRBV10-1 combines with J gene TRBJ1-5; the match to TRBD1 covers 8 bases. Germline CDR1 is WNHNN and CDR2 is SYGVQD (reference sequence). Trimming removed 6 bases from V and 11 bases from J; junction bases left unmatched: 15. The CDR3 has 15 amino acids. The DNA of the CDR3 is TGCGCCAGCAGGCTGCCCGACAGGGGAATCAGGTCCCAGCATTTT. It specifies CASRLPDRGIRSQHF.

The V gene is TRBV10-3, the J gene TRBJ2-1; D may be TRBD2 (5 bases). There are 11 residues in the CDR3. The V end lost 4 bases, the J end lost 8 bases, and 6 bases lay between the germline ends. Germline CDR1 ENHRY, CDR2 SYGVKD. The CDR3 protein is CAISGRDEQFF. As DNA, the CDR3 is TGTGCCATCAGTGGGCGGGATGAGCAGTTCTTC.

The genes are TRBV30 and TRBJ2-1; tentatively, D is TRBD2 (5 bases). Germline values: CDR1 GTSNPN, CDR2 SVGIG (reference sequence). CDR3 length: 13 residues. Trimming stripped 1 base from V and 6 bases from J, with 10 bases between. Here the CDR3 reads CAWSGLRGNEQFF. CDR3 nucleotide sequence: TGTGCCTGGAGTGGACTCCGGGGCAATGAGCAGTTCTTC.

The rearrangement links TRBV2 to TRBJ2-1; 14 positions agree with TRBD2. Germline V lookup: CDR1 SNHLY, CDR2 FYNNEI. After removal of 7 bases from V and 0 bases from J, the junction contained 5 bases not matched to a gene. The CDR3 runs to 17 residues. The CDR3 nucleotides are TGTGCCAGCAAGGGACTAGCGGGAGCGAGCTCCTACAATGAGCAGTTCTTC. It specifies CASKGLAGASSYNEQFF. Full variable domain (rest looked up from reference TRBV2 and TRBJ2-1): EPEVTQTPSHQVTQMGQEVILRCVPISNHLYFYWYRQILGQKVEFLVSFYNNEISEKSEIFDDQFSVERPDGSNFTLKIRSTKLEDSAMYFCASKGLAGASSYNEQFFGPGTRLTVL.

V and J are TRBV5-1 and TRBJ2-1; a weak D match, TRBD2 (6 bases). This CDR3 comprises 19 residues. CDR1 is SGHRS and CDR2 is YFSETQ in the germline V gene. V lost 0 bases, J lost 5 bases, and 24 bases lay in between. The CDR3 DNA reads TGCGCCAGCAGCTTGGTGGGACTCTCGGAAGGGACGCGCCACAATGAGCAGTTCTTC. This codes for CASSLVGLSEGTRHNEQFF.

This chain uses TRBV5-8 with TRBJ2-5; possible D gene TRBD2, 6 bases. The V gene's germline CDR1 is SGHTS and CDR2 YDEGEE. V shed 1 base and J shed 2 bases, with 12 bases lying between them. CDR3 length: 15 amino acids. CDR3 sequence: CASSLQLGGQETQYF. CDR3 bases: TGTGCCAGCAGCTTGCAACTGGGGGGTCAAGAGACCCAGTACTTC.